The next 27 T cell receptor beta chains were all read from a single sample in a study of post-analysis software for immune sequencing data. Prepared TCR beta cDNA libraries contained unique molecular identifiers. TCRdb re-analysed the PCR reads in MiXCR, keeping a single row per CDR3 protein. The sample records roughly 160,000 distinct CDR3 sequences, roughly 34% being singletons. The specimen was blood, collected after autologous hematopoietic stem cell transplantation. Receptor source: a girl aged 5-17 years with multiple sclerosis.

The chain uses TRBV5-1 and TRBJ2-7; TRBD2 agrees at 8 bases. J lost 3 bases, V lost 0 bases, and 17 bases had no gene match. This CDR3 has 19 residues. Looked up from germline, CDR1 is SGHRS and CDR2 is YFSETQ. The CDR3 nucleotides read TGCGCCAGCAGCTTGGGGCCGCGTTTACTAGCGGTTACCAACTACGAGCAGTACTTC. This encodes CASSLGPRLLAVTNYEQYF.

This clonotype was counted at least ten times. V and J are TRBV10-3 and TRBJ2-3; D remains ambiguous. This CDR3 comprises 12 residues. Germline lookup yields CDR1 ENHRY and CDR2 SYGVKD. Trimming removed 0 bases at V and 4 bases at J, with 2 bases between. The CDR3, as DNA: TGTGCCATCAGTGAGTCCCCAGATACGCAGTATTTT. Residues: CAISESPDTQYF.

CDR3 DNA sequence: TGCAGCGTTGCCCCGGACAGGGGGCACAGCTCCTACAATGAGCAGTTCTTC. Protein: CSVAPDRGHSSYNEQFF. The rearrangement uses TRBV29-1 and TRBJ2-1; TRBD1 matches at 11 bases. V dropped 4 bases and J dropped 0; count of bases not matched to a gene: 8. Germline V gene data show CDR1 as SQVTM and CDR2 as ANQGSEA. This CDR3 has 17 residues.

This clonotype was found many times. As DNA, the CDR3 is TGTGCCACCAGTGATTTTGCAGGAGGAGGGTACAATGAGCAGTTCTTC. It is translated as CATSDFAGGGYNEQFF. The J gene is TRBJ2-1, the V gene TRBV24-1; tentatively, D is TRBD2 (6 bases). Germline loops: CDR1 KGHDR, CDR2 SFDVKD. Trimming shortened V by 1 base and J by 4 bases, and 13 bases separated the two germline ends. This CDR3 is built from 16 residues.

The chain couples TRBV24-1 to TRBJ1-2; D ambiguous. V lost 4 bases and J lost 4, with 9 bases in between. Germline V gene lookup returns CDR1 KGHDR and CDR2 SFDVKD. The CDR3 is made up of 13 amino acids. CDR3 protein: CATSDRSSYGYTF. Here the CDR3 DNA reads TGTGCCACCAGTGACCGAAGTAGCTATGGCTACACCTTC.

The chain is built from TRBV20-1 and TRBJ1-1; no clear D. Germline V gene lookup returns CDR1 DFQATT and CDR2 SNEGSKA (reference sequence). The ends were cut back, 7 bases at V and 2 bases at J, with 14 bases in the middle. CDR3 size: 13 residues. In DNA, the CDR3 is TGCAGTGTCAAGACCGGAAGAAACACTGAAGCTTTCTTT. Encoded protein: CSVKTGRNTEAFF.

This chain connects TRBV6-1 to TRBJ2-2; D is undetermined. CDR1 is MNHNS and CDR2 is SASEGT in the germline V gene. This CDR3 spans 13 amino acids. The V end lost 1 base, the J end lost 7 bases, and 7 bases lay between the germline ends. The CDR3 reads CASSEGGSGELFF. Here the CDR3 DNA reads TGTGCCAGCAGTGAAGGGGGAAGCGGGGAGCTGTTTTTT.

This clonotype has at least ten counts. Written as DNA, the CDR3 is TGCAGTGCTAGGGTTCTAGCGGGAGCCTACAATGAGCAGTTCTTC. This translates into CSARVLAGAYNEQFF. The rearrangement joins TRBV20-1 to TRBJ2-1; 10 positions agree with TRBD2. The CDR3 totals 15 residues. Trimming at V came to 3 bases and at J to 2 bases, leaving 4 bases not matched to a gene. The germline gives CDR1 DFQATT, CDR2 SNEGSKA (reference sequence).

A few counts support this clonotype. The V gene is TRBV9, the J gene TRBJ2-2, with 10 bases that match TRBD2. The CDR3 loop spans 15 amino acids. Trimming at V came to 4 bases and at J to 4 bases, leaving 4 bases not matched to a gene. Germline CDR1 SGDLS, CDR2 YYNGEE. Here the CDR3 DNA reads TGTGCCAGCAGCCAAGCGGGAGGGTTCACCGGGGAGCTGTTTTTT. This codes for CASSQAGGFTGELFF.

This clonotype came up a few times. The chain has TRBV29-1 and TRBJ2-1, with TRBD2 identical over 12 bases. CDR3 size: 16 residues. The junction had 4 bases not matched to a gene; V was cut back by 1 base and J by 3 bases. Germline CDR1 is SQVTM and CDR2 is ANQGSEA. DNA for the CDR3: TGCAGCGTTGAAGGGACTAGCGGGACCCTCTACAATGAGCAGTTCTTC. This sequence encodes CSVEGTSGTLYNEQFF.

The chain couples TRBV18 to TRBJ1-5, with D maybe TRBD1 (6 bases). The V gene's germline CDR1 is KGHSH and CDR2 LQKENI. There are 18 residues in the CDR3. Trimming shortened V by 0 bases and J by 0 bases, and 15 bases separated the two germline ends. CDR3 coding DNA: TGTGCCAGCTCACCACCCATTGTCAGGGGTTATAGCAATCAGCCCCAGCATTTT. This gives the protein CASSPPIVRGYSNQPQHF.

About this clonotype itself: Germline and junction disagree at one end, which may indicate a read error. The CDR3 loop reads CASSRAGHPQETQYF. The CDR3 DNA is TGTGCTAGCAGCCGAGCGGGACACCCCCAAGAGACCCAGTACTTC. The genes are TRBV7-7 and TRBJ2-5; D might be TRBD2 (7 bases). CDR3 length: 15 residues. The germline gives CDR1 SSHAT, CDR2 FNYEAQ (reference sequence). Drawing the rest from reference TRBV7-7 and TRBJ2-5, the complete variable domain is GAGVSQSPRYKVTKRGQDVTLRCDPISSHATLYWYQQALGQGPEFLTYFNYEAQPDKSGLPSDRFSAERPEGSISTLTIQRTEQRDSAMYRCASSRAGHPQETQYFGPGTRLLVL.

This clonotype was seen a handful of times. DNA of the CDR3: TGTGCCAGCAGCCTCGACCGACCGAACACTGAAGCTTTCTTT. This sequence encodes CASSLDRPNTEAFF. The chain links TRBV7-2 to TRBJ1-1; D gene unclear. Germline assignment: CDR1 SGHTA and CDR2 FQGNSA. V was cut by 5 bases and J by 1 base, with 11 bases left in between. The CDR3 runs 14 residues.

This clonotype was picked up a small number of times. This chain connects TRBV24-1 to TRBJ2-1; 10 bases match TRBD2. This CDR3 is built from 16 residues. V was pared by 3 bases and J by 6 bases, with 7 bases of the junction left unmatched. The V gene's germline CDR1 is KGHDR and CDR2 SFDVKD. This CDR3 is CATSDGSGRAFNEQFF. In DNA, the CDR3 is TGTGCCACCAGTGATGGAAGCGGGAGGGCCTTCAATGAGCAGTTCTTC.

This sequence joins TRBV5-1 and TRBJ2-3; tentatively, D is TRBD1 (6 bases). V lost 7 bases to trimming and J lost 0 bases, with 12 bases between them. The CDR3 is 14 amino acids. Looked up from germline, CDR1 is SGHRS and CDR2 is YFSETQ. The CDR3, as DNA: TGCGCCAGCTGCCCACAGGGTAGCACAGATACGCAGTATTTT. Translated: CASCPQGSTDTQYF.

The chain employs TRBV9 and TRBJ2-2; TRBD2 matches at 7 bases. The CDR3 is made up of 16 amino acids. Trimming took 3 bases from V and 7 from J; bases not matched to a gene: 12. The germline gives CDR1 SGDLS, CDR2 YYNGEE. DNA of the CDR3: TGTGCCAGCAGCGCCTCCCCGGGGTTAGCGGGCGGGGAGCTGTTTTTT. Its translation: CASSASPGLAGGELFF.

With respect to this clonotype: At one boundary the junction diverges from the germline segment, which might be a read error. This rearrangement joins TRBV20-1 to TRBJ1-2; 7 bases are a match to TRBD1. The CDR3 extends over 12 amino acids. Germline V CDR1 and CDR2: DFQATT, SNEGSKA (reference sequence). The CDR3 sequence: CSAGDRVGGYTF. The CDR3 DNA reads as TGCAGTGCTGGAGACAGGGTTGGTGGCTACACCTTC.

This clonotype has just a few counts. This chain links TRBV7-2 with TRBJ2-1; D is perhaps TRBD1 or TRBD2 (5 bases each). The V and J ends lost 5 bases and 4 bases respectively, with 12 bases between them. Germline V gene sequence: CDR1 SGHTA, CDR2 FQGNSA. The CDR3 extends over 14 amino acids. The CDR3 nucleotides read TGTGCCAGCAGCCAGGGACCTACATACAATGAGCAGTTCTTC. Protein product: CASSQGPTYNEQFF.

The CDR3 coding sequence is TGCGCCAGCAGCTTGGCCGGACTAGCAAATGAGCAGTTCTTC. Protein product: CASSLAGLANEQFF. V and J are TRBV5-1 and TRBJ2-1; 8 nucleotides line up with TRBD2. V lost 0 bases, J lost 7 bases, and 3 bases stayed unmatched. This CDR3 is built from 14 residues. Germline values: CDR1 SGHRS, CDR2 YFSETQ.

At least ten counts were recorded for this clonotype. The chain uses TRBV4-1 and TRBJ2-1; TRBD2 matches at 9 bases. Trimming took 4 bases from V and 5 from J; bases not matched to a gene: 6. The germline V gene has CDR1 MGHRA and CDR2 YSYEKL. This CDR3 spans 15 amino acids. The CDR3 DNA reads TGCGCCAGCAGCCCGGAGCGACTAGCGGACAATGAGCAGTTCTTC. It translates to CASSPERLADNEQFF.

This clonotype has a single count. The gene calls are TRBV4-3 and TRBJ2-7, with D hard to call. The germline CDR1 and CDR2 sequences are LGHNA and YSLEER. Between the trimmed V and J ends, which lost 1 base and 1 base, there was a span of 8 bases. The CDR3 runs 14 residues. The chain's CDR3 is CASSQGPNSYEQYF. DNA of the CDR3: TGCGCCAGCAGCCAAGGTCCAAATTCCTACGAGCAGTACTTC.

The sample holds a few counts of this clonotype. The genes are TRBV25-1 and TRBJ2-5; 7 bases fit TRBD1. The CDR3 has 15 residues. In germline, CDR1 is MGHDK, CDR2 SYGVNS. With 3 bases clipped from V and 2 bases from J, the junction kept 6 bases outside the gene matches. CDR3 sequence: CASSEPGQRQETQYF. As DNA, the CDR3 is TGTGCCAGCAGTGAGCCGGGACAGCGACAAGAGACCCAGTACTTC. Variable domain in full (rest from reference TRBV25-1 and TRBJ2-5): EADIYQTPRYLVIGTGKKITLECSQTMGHDKMYWYQQDPGMELHLIHYSYGVNSTEKGDLSSESTVSRIRTEHFPLTLESARPSHTSQYLCASSEPGQRQETQYFGPGTRLLVL.

The chain has TRBV20-1 and TRBJ2-2; no firm D call. This CDR3 spans 12 amino acids. From germline, CDR1 is DFQATT and CDR2 SNEGSKA (reference sequence). Trimming cost V 4 bases and J 1 base, with 4 bases left between them. CDR3 bases: TGCAGTGCTACGGGGAACACCGGGGAGCTGTTTTTT. It is translated as CSATGNTGELFF.

The chain has TRBV6-6 and TRBJ2-4; 10 bases map to TRBD2. CDR1 is MNHNY and CDR2 is SVGAGI in the germline V gene (reference sequence). The CDR3 runs to 14 residues. The V segment lost 7 bases and the J segment 13 bases; nucleotides outside the gene matches: 13. CDR3 protein: CASTSGSGVREQYF. In DNA form, the CDR3 reads TGTGCCAGCACTAGCGGGAGCGGGGTAAGAGAGCAGTACTTC.

Remarks on this clonotype: Possible read error: a much larger clone is one base away. The chain has TRBV12-3 or TRBV12-4 and TRBJ2-3; no clear D. The V gene lost 6 bases and the J gene lost 6 bases, with 7 bases spanning the gap. The CDR3 sequence is 11 residues long. DNA of the CDR3: TGTGCCAGCAGGTTGGAGGATACGCAGTATTTT. This encodes CASRLEDTQYF.

About this clonotype: At one of its ends the junction is not consistent with the germline gene, which may arise from a read error. The chain combines TRBV5-1 with TRBJ2-3, with a weak D call TRBD1 (6 bases). CDR1 SGHRS and CDR2 YFSETQ come from the germline V gene. The CDR3 is 17 amino acids. The CDR3 sequence is CASSLESRDTFTDTRYF. Here the CDR3 DNA reads TGCGCCAGCAGCTTGGAGAGCCGGGACACCTTCACAGATACGCGGTATTTT.

The chain has TRBV20-1 and TRBJ2-7, with 8 bases matching TRBD1. Germline-derived CDR1 and CDR2 are DFQATT and SNEGSKA (reference sequence). The junction had 11 bases not matched to a gene; V was cut back by 4 bases and J by 6 bases. The CDR3 loop spans 14 amino acids. The CDR3 nucleotides read TGCAGTGCTAATTCGGTCAGGGGGCGAGGCGAGCAGTACTTC. Encoded protein: CSANSVRGRGEQYF.